These 10 T cell receptor beta chains came from one sample sequenced in a study of T cell changes during pregnancy in multiple sclerosis. Data came from immunoSEQ multiplex PCR; TCRdb stores just in-frame clones and leaves some out. This sample has some 110,000 clones, with around 90% found just once. The sample was peripheral blood, taken before pregnancy. These receptors were collected from a female donor with multiple sclerosis, enrolled in a pregnancy study.

The gene calls are TRBV30 and TRBJ2-7; D remains unclear. The CDR3 contains 13 residues. From germline, CDR1 is GTSNPN and CDR2 SVGIG (reference sequence). Trimming cost V 0 bases and J 2 bases, with 8 bases left between them. The CDR3 is CAWSVFSPYEQYF. In nucleotides, the CDR3 is TGTGCCTGGAGTGTATTTTCTCCCTACGAGCAGTACTTC. Based on the CDR3 plus reference TRBV30 and TRBJ2-7, the full variable domain is SQTIHQWPATLVQPVGSPLSLECTVEGTSNPNLYWYRQAAGRGLQLLFYSVGIGQISSEVPQNLSASRPQDRQFILSSKKLLLSDSGFYLCAWSVFSPYEQYFGPGTRLTVT.

This chain links TRBV5-1 with TRBJ2-3, with D perhaps matching TRBD1 (5 bases). The CDR3 runs to 16 residues. CDR1 is SGHRS, CDR2 YFSETQ, per germline. The ends were cut back, 1 base at V and 3 bases at J, with 15 bases in the middle. This chain's CDR3 is CASSLLVAGRTDTQYF. The CDR3 nucleotides read TGCGCCAGCAGCTTGCTGGTGGCAGGGCGGACAGATACGCAGTATTTT.

V usage is TRBV4-3 and J usage is TRBJ2-1, with 11 bases aligning to TRBD1. The CDR3 has 16 amino acids. Looked up from germline, CDR1 is LGHNA and CDR2 is YSLEER. V trimming: 0 bases; J trimming: 3 bases; junction bases outside the gene matches: 1. The CDR3 bases are TGCGCCAGCAGCCAAGATGGGACAGGGGGCTACAATGAGCAGTTCTTC. Translating it yields CASSQDGTGGYNEQFF.

This rearrangement joins TRBV27 to TRBJ2-7; 9 positions match TRBD2. The germline V gene has CDR1 MNHEY and CDR2 SMNVEV (reference sequence). With 0 bases clipped from V and 4 bases from J, the junction kept 1 base outside the gene matches. This CDR3 has 14 residues. The CDR3 loop reads CASSLSLAGYEQYF. The CDR3 DNA is TGTGCCAGCAGTTTATCTCTAGCGGGGTACGAGCAGTACTTC.

This clone was seen more than once but under ten times. CDR3 amino acids: CARDGGPNQPQHF. CDR3 nucleotide sequence: TGTGCCCGGGATGGGGGCCCGAATCAGCCCCAGCATTTT. The rearrangement joins TRBV30 to TRBJ1-5, with D tentatively TRBD1 (6 bases). This CDR3 is 13 amino acids long. V lost 8 bases and J lost 4, with 15 bases in between. Looked up from germline, CDR1 is GTSNPN and CDR2 is SVGIG (reference sequence).

The chain has TRBV9 and TRBJ1-3; D remains ambiguous. From germline, CDR1 is SGDLS and CDR2 YYNGEE. V shed 4 bases and J shed 4 bases, with 21 bases lying between them. This CDR3 region has 17 residues. The CDR3 region is CASSPGGRASGGNTIYF. The CDR3 bases are TGTGCCAGCAGCCCCGGCGGGAGGGCTTCGGGGGGAAACACCATATATTTT.

This chain joins TRBV7-9 and TRBJ2-5; the D gene is possibly TRBD1 (5 bases). Germline assignment: CDR1 SEHNR and CDR2 FQNEAQ (reference sequence). The CDR3 is made up of 14 amino acids. V was shortened by 5 bases and J by 5 bases, with 15 bases between the two germline ends. The CDR3 sequence: CASSPGNSVETQYF. The CDR3 DNA follows: TGTGCCAGCAGCCCAGGGAACTCGGTCGAGACCCAGTACTTC.

The chain joins TRBV7-2 to TRBJ2-5, with TRBD1 identical over 8 bases. Germline loops: CDR1 SGHTA, CDR2 FQGNSA. V shed 5 bases and J 2 bases; nucleotides not matched to a gene: 10. The CDR3 is 16 residues long. The CDR3 DNA is TGTGCCAGCAGCCGACAGGGGAAAAAGGGACAAGAGACCCAGTACTTC. Translated, it gives CASSRQGKKGQETQYF.

This clone was observed a handful of times. The rearrangement uses TRBV19 and TRBJ1-1; tentatively, D is TRBD1 (6 bases). The CDR3 loop spans 15 amino acids. Germline CDR1 and CDR2: LNHDA and SQIVND (reference sequence). Trimming cost V 3 bases and J 6 bases, with 17 bases left between them. CDR3 amino acids: CASSIPSGTWAEAFF. The CDR3 DNA is TGTGCCAGTAGTATCCCGTCCGGGACATGGGCTGAAGCTTTCTTT.

This clone occurred many times. The V and J genes are TRBV6-1 and TRBJ2-2, with D perhaps matching TRBD1 (5 bases). Germline CDR1 reads MNHNS; CDR2 reads SASEGT. The CDR3 covers 15 residues. Between the trimmed V and J ends, which lost 3 bases and 8 bases, there was a span of 16 bases. The CDR3 here is CASSEVIDGQGELFF. As DNA, the CDR3 is TGTGCCAGCAGTGAGGTTATCGACGGACAAGGGGAGCTGTTTTTT.